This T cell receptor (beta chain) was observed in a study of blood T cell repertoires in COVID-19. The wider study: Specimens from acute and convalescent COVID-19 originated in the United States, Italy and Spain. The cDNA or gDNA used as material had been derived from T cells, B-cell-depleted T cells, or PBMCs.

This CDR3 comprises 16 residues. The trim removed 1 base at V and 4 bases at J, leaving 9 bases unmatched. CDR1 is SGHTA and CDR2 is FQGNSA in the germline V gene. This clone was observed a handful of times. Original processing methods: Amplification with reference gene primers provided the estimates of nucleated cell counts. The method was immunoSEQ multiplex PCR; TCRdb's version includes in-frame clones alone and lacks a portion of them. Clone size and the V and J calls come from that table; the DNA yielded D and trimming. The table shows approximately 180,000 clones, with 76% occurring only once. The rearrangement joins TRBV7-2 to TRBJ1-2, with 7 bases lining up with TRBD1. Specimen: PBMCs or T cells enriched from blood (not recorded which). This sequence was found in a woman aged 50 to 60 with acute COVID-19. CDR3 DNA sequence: TGTGCCAGCAGCTTAGGCGGCAGGGGGGATGTCTATGGCTACACCTTC. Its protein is CASSLGGRGDVYGYTF.